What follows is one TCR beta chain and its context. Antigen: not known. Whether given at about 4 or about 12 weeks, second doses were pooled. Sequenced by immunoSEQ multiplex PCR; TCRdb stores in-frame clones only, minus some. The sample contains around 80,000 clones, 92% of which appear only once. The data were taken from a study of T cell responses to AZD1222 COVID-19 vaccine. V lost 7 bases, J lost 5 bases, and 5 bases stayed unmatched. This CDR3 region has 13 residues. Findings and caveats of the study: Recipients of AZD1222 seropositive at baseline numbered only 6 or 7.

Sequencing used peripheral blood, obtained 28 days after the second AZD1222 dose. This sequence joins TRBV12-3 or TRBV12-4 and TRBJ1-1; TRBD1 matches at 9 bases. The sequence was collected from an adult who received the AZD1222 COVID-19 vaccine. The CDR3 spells CASTYGQGTEAFF. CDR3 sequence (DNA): TGTGCCAGCACTTATGGACAGGGGACTGAAGCTTTCTTT.